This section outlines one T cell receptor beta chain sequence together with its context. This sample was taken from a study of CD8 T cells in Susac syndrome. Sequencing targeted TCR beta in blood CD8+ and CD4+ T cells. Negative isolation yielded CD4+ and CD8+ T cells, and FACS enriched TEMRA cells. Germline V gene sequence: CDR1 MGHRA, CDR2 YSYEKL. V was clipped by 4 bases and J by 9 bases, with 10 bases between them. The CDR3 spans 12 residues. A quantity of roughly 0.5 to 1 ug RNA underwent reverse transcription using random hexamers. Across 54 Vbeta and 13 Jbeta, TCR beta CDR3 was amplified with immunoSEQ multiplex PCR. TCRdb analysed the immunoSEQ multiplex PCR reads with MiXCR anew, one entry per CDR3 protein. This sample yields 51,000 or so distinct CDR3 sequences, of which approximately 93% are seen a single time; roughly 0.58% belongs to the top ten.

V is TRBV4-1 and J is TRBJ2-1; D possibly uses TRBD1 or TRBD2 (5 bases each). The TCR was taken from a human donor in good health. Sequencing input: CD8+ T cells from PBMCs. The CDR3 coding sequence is TGCGCCAGCAGCCTAACAGGAGGTGAGCAGTTCTTC. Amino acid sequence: CASSLTGGEQFF.